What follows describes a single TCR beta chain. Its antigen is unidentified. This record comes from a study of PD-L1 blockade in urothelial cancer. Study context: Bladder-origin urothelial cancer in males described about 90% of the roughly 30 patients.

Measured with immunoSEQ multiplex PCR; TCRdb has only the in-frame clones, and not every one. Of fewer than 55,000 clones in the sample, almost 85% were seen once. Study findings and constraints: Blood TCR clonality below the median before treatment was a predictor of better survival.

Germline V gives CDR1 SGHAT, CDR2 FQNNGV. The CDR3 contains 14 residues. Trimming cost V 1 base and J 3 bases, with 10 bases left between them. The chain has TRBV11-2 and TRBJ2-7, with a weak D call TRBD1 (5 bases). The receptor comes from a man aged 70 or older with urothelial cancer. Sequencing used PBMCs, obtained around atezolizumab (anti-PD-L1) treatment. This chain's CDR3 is CASSLVRQHYEQYF. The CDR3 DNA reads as TGTGCCAGCAGCTTAGTGAGACAGCACTACGAGCAGTACTTC.